The present TCR beta chain was sequenced within a study of blood T cells in healthy people across ages. Study-level results: Aged donors had fewer naive CD4+ cells and lower diversity than long-lived donors.

Primers used in a second PCR of roughly 7 to 11 cycles were a sample-barcoded 5' primer and a J-beta primer mix. TCRdb independently ran MiXCR on the 5' RACE reads; one entry per CDR3 protein. This table holds over a million distinct CDR3 sequences, around 27% found once. This clonotype was detected a few times. Its target is unknown. The data also belong to a second study, concerning T cells of mothers and their children. Per that study: No persistent microchimeric T cell clones were detected at about 100 clones per million clonotypes sensitivity.

The receptor comes from a girl aged 2-15 years in good health. Material for sequencing was blood.

CDR3 DNA sequence: TGTGCCACCCCCCGATACTACGAGCAGTACTTC. It specifies CATPRYYEQYF. J is TRBJ2-5 and V is TRBV11-3, with D uncertain. With the DNA end fitting TRBJ2-7 better, the J assignment may be wrong. This CDR3 contains 11 residues. Germline V CDR1 and CDR2: SGHNT, YENEEA.